This paragraph covers one TCR beta chain sequence. These data come from a study of OX40 agonist ivuxolimab in advanced cancers. J lost 0 bases, V lost 6 bases, and 5 bases had no gene match. The CDR3 is 15 residues long. Germline V gene sequence: CDR1 MNHNS, CDR2 SASEGT. Sequencing was performed with immunoSEQ multiplex PCR; in TCRdb, only in-frame clones are kept and a portion is missing. This sample has 60,000 to 70,000 clones, with approximately 91% found just once. This specimen consisted of CD4+ or CD8+ T cells sorted from blood, obtained in a trial of the OX40 agonist ivuxolimab. The rearrangement uses TRBV6-1 and TRBJ2-7; 10 bases fit TRBD1. The receptor comes from an adult with an advanced solid tumor such as melanoma, head and neck, liver or kidney cancer. The CDR3 is CASRDRGKGSYEQYF. DNA of the CDR3: TGTGCCAGCAGGGACAGGGGGAAGGGCTCCTACGAGCAGTACTTC.